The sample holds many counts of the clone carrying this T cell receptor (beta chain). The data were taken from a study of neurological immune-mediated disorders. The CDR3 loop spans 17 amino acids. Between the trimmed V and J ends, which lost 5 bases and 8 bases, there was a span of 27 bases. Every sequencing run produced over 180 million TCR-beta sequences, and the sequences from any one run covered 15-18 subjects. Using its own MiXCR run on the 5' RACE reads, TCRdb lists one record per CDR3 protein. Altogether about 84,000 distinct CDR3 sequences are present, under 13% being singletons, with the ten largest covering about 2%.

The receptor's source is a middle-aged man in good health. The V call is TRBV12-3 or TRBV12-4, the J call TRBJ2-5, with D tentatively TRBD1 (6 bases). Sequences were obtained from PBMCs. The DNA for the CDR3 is TGTGCCAGCAGTAGTTCCCTCCCTACCGGGACATACCTAACCCAGTACTTC. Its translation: CASSSSLPTGTYLTQYF.